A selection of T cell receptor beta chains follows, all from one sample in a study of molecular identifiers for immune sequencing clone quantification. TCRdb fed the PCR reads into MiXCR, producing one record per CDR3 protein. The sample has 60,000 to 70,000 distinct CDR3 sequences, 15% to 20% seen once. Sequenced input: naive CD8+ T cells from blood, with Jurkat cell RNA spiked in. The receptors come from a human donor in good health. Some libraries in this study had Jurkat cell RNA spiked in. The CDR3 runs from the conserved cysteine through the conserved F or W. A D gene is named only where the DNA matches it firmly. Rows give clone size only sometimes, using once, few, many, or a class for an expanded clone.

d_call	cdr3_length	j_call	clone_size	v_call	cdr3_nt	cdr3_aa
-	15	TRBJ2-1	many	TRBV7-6	TGTGCCAGCAGCCCCCCCGGTAGTCTCTACAATGAGCAGTTCTTC	CASSPPGSLYNEQFF
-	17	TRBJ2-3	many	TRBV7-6	TGTGCCAGCAGCTTAGCGGGAGGTAGAACTAGCACAGATACGCAGTATTTT	CASSLAGGRTSTDTQYF
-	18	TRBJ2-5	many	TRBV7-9	TGTGCCAGCAGCCCGGCGGGGTCGGCCCTTAACCGCCGGGAGACCCAGTACTTC	CASSPAGSALNRRETQYF
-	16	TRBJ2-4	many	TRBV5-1	TGCGCCAGCAGCCAGAAACGTGGCGGGTTCAAAAACATTCAGTACTTC	CASSQKRGGFKNIQYF
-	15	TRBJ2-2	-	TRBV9	TGTGCCAGCAGCGGAAGCAGGGTGAACACCGGGGAGCTGTTTTTT	CASSGSRVNTGELFF
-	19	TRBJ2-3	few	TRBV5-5	TGTGCCAGCAGCTACGATCCCCTTACGGACCGGCTCGGCACAGATACGCAGTATTTT	CASSYDPLTDRLGTDTQYF
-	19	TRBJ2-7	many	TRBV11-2	TGTGCCAGCAGCTTAGATTCATCCCCCTGGCAGTATATTTCCTACGAGCAGTACTTC	CASSLDSSPWQYISYEQYF
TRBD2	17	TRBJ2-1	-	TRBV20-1	TGCAGTGCCACAAAGACATATCCGGGACTAGCGGGAGAAGAGCAGTTCTTC	CSATKTYPGLAGEEQFF
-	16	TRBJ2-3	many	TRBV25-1	TGTGCCAGCAGTGAATGGGCCCCGACTAGCACAGATACGCAGTATTTT	CASSEWAPTSTDTQYF
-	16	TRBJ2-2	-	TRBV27	TGTGCCAGCGCCACCCTAGGGGGATGGAACACCGGGGAGCTGTTTTTT	CASATLGGWNTGELFF
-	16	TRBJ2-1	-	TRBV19	TGTGCCAGTAGTTCCGGAGAGGAGTACCGCTGGAATGAGCAGTTCTTC	CASSSGEEYRWNEQFF
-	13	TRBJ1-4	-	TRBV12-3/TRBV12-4	TGTGCCAGCAGTTTAGTCACCGAGGCAAAACTGTTTTTT	CASSLVTEAKLFF
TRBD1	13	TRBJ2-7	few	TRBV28	TGTGCCACCTGGACAGGGGGTTTTGGGGAGCAGTACTTC	CATWTGGFGEQYF
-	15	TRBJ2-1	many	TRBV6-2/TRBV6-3	TGTGCCAGCAGTTATAGGGTGAGCTCCTACAATGAGCAGTTCTTC	CASSYRVSSYNEQFF
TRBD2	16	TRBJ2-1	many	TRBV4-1	TGCGCCAGCAGCTTAACGACTAGCGGGCGTTACAATGAGCAGTTCTTC	CASSLTTSGRYNEQFF
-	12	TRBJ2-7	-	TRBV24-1	TGTGCCACCAGTGACGCGTCCTACGAGCAGTACTTC	CATSDASYEQYF
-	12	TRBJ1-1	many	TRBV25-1	TGTGCCAGCAGTTTTCAGGGGACTGAAGCTTTCTTT	CASSFQGTEAFF
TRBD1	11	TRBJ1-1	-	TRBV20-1	TGCAGTGCACGACAGGGCCCTGAAGCTTCCTTT	CSARQGPEASF
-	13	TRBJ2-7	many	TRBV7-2	TGTGCCAGCCGGGCCGGGGACCCCTACGAGCAGTACTTC	CASRAGDPYEQYF
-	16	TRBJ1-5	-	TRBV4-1	TGCGCCAGCAGCCAAGTTTTACTAAATAGCAATCAGCCCCAGCACTTT	CASSQVLLNSNQPQHF
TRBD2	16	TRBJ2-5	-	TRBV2	TGTGCCAGCAGTGTGCCGGCGCGGGAGAACCAAGAGACCCAGTACTTC	CASSVPARENQETQYF
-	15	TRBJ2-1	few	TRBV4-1	TGCGCCAGCAGCCAGACTTTAGACTCCTACAATGAGCAGTTCTTC	CASSQTLDSYNEQFF
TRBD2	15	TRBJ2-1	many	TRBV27	TGTGCCAGCAGAATAATAGCGGGAGGAATCAATGAGCAGTTCTTC	CASRIIAGGINEQFF
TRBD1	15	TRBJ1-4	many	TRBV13	TGTGCCAGCAGCTTCGAGGGGACAGGGGGTGAAAAACTGTTTTTT	CASSFEGTGGEKLFF
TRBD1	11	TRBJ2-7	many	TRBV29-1	TGCAGCACCCGGACAGGCCCAGAGCAGTACTTC	CSTRTGPEQYF
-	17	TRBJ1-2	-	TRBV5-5	TGTGCCAGCAGCTTGTTTTTTCGACAGACAGCCAACTATGGCTACACCTTC	CASSLFFRQTANYGYTF
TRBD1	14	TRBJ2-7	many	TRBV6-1	TGTGCCAGCAGTGAAGGGACAGGGTCCTACGAGCAGTACTTC	CASSEGTGSYEQYF
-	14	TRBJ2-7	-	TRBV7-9	TGTGCCAGCAGCTTAAGGCAGCCGATCTACGAGCAGTACTTC	CASSLRQPIYEQYF
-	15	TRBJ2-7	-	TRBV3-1	TGTGCCAGCGGCCCGTTTATAGTGGGCTCCTACGAGCAGTACTTC	CASGPFIVGSYEQYF
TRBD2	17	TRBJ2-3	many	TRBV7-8	TGTGCCAGCAGCTTACGGCTAGCGGGAATCTTGACAGATACGCAGTATTTT	CASSLRLAGILTDTQYF
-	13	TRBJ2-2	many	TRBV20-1	TGCAGTGCTAGCGTAGTAGTAGGCGGGGAGCTGTTTTTT	CSASVVVGGELFF
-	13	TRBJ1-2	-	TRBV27	TGTGCCAGCAGTTTATCAGGGAGCTATGGCTACACCTTC	CASSLSGSYGYTF
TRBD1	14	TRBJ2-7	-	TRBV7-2	TGTGCCAGCAGCTTTGGACAGGGCTACTACGAGCAGTACTTC	CASSFGQGYYEQYF
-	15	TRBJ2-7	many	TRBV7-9	TGTGCCAGCAGCTCCCCGGAGACCACCTCCTACGAGCAGTACTTC	CASSSPETTSYEQYF
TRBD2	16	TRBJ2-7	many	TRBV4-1	TGCGCCAGCAGCCAAGATCTGCCTAGCGGGATTGACGAGCAGTACTTC	CASSQDLPSGIDEQYF
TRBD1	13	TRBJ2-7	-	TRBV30	TGTGCCTGGGAGGGACAGCACCCCTACGAGCAGTACTTC	CAWEGQHPYEQYF
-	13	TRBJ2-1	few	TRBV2	TGTGCCAGCAGTGAACAAAGGGTAGATGAGCAGTCCTTC	CASSEQRVDEQSF
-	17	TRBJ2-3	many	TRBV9	TGTGCCAGCAGCGACCCCATAGCGGAGGCTATCACAGATACGCAGTATTTT	CASSDPIAEAITDTQYF
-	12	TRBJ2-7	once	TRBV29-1	TGCAGCGTTTATGGACTTACCTACGAGCAGTACTTC	CSVYGLTYEQYF
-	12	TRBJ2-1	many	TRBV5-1	TGCGCCAGCAGCTTGTACCCCAATGAGCAGTTCTTC	CASSLYPNEQFF
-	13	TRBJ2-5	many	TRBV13	TGTGCCAGCAGCCCTGGACTGGGAGAGACCCAGTACTTC	CASSPGLGETQYF
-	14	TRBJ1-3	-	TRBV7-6	TGTGCCAGCAGCCCAGCGCTCCCTGGAAACACCATATATTTT	CASSPALPGNTIYF